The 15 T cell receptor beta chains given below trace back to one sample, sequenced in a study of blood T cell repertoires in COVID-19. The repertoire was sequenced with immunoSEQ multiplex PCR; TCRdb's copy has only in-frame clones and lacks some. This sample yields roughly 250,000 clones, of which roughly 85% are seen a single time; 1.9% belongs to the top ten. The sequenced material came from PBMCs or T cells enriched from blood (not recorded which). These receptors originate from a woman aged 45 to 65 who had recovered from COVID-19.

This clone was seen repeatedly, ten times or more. Here the CDR3 reads CASSELNQPQHF. The CDR3 DNA sequence: TGTGCCAGCAGTGAACTGAATCAGCCCCAGCATTTT. The chain recombines TRBV6-1 with TRBJ1-5; D is ambiguous. The CDR3 length is 12 residues. V lost 2 bases and J lost 4, with 3 bases in between. Germline lookup yields CDR1 MNHNS and CDR2 SASEGT.

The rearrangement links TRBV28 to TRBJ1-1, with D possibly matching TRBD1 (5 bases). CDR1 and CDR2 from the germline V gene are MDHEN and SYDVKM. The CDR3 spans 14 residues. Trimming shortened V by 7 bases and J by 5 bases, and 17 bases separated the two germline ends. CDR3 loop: CASTLPGHGTEAFF. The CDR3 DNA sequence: TGTGCCAGCACATTACCCGGACACGGGACTGAAGCTTTCTTT.

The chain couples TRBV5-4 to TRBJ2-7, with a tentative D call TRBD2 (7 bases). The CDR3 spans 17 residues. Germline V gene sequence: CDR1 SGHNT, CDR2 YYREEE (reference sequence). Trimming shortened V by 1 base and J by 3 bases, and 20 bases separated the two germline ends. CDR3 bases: TGTGCCAGCAGCTTGAAGGTCAGGGGAGGGGCAAACTACGAGCAGTACTTC. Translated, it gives CASSLKVRGGANYEQYF.

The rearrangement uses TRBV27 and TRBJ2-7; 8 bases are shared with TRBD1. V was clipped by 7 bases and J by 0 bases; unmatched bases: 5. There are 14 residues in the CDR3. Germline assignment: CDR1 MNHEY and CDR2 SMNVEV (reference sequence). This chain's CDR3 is CASKDRGSSYEQYF. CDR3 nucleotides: TGTGCCAGCAAAGACAGGGGAAGCTCCTACGAGCAGTACTTC.

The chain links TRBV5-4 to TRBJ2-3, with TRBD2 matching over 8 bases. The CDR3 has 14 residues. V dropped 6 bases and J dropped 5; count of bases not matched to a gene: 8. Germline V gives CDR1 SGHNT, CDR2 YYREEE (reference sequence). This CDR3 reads CASTSGLGVDTQYF. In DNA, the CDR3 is TGTGCCAGCACGTCGGGACTAGGGGTAGATACGCAGTATTTT.

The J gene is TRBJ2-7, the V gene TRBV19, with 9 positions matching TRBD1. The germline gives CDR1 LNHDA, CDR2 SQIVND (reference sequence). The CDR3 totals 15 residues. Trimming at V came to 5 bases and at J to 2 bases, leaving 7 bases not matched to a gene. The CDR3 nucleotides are TGTGCCAGTAGTGGACGACAGGGGGACCCCTACGAGCAGTACTTC. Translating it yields CASSGRQGDPYEQYF.

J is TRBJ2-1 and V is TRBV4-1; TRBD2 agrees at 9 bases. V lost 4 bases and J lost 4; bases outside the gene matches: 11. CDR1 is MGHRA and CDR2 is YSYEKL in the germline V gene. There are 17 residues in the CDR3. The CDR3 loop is CASSPKTQRGAYNEQFF. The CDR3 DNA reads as TGCGCCAGCAGCCCTAAAACTCAGCGGGGGGCTTACAATGAGCAGTTCTTC.

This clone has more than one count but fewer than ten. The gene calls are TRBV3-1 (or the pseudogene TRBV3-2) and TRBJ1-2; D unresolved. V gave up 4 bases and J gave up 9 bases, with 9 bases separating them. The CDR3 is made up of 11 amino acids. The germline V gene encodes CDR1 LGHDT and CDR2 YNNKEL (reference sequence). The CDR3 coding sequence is TGTGCCAGCAGCCCGGGTATAAGCTACACCTTC. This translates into CASSPGISYTF.

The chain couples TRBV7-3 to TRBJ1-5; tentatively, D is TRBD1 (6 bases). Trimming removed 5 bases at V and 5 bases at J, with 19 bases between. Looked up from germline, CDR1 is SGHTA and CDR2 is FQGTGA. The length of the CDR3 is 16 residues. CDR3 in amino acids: CASSTTTGHYDQPQHF. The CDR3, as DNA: TGTGCCAGCAGCACCACAACAGGGCATTACGATCAGCCCCAGCATTTT.

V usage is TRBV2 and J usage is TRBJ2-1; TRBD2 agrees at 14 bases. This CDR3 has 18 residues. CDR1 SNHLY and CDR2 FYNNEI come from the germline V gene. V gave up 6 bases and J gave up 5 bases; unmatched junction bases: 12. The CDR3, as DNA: TGTGCCAGCAGACCCGGACTAGCGGGAGGAACGGACGACAATGAGCAGTTCTTC. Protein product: CASRPGLAGGTDDNEQFF. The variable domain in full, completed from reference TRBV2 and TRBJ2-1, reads EPEVTQTPSHQVTQMGQEVILRCVPISNHLYFYWYRQILGQKVEFLVSFYNNEISEKSEIFDDQFSVERPDGSNFTLKIRSTKLEDSAMYFCASRPGLAGGTDDNEQFFGPGTRLTVL.

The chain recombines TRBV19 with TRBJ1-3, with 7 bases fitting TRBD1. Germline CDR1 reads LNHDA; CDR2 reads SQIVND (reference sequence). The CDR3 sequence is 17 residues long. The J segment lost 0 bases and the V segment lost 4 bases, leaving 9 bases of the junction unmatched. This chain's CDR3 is CASSTGTADFSGNTIYF. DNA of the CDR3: TGTGCCAGTAGTACCGGGACAGCAGACTTCTCTGGAAACACCATATATTTT.

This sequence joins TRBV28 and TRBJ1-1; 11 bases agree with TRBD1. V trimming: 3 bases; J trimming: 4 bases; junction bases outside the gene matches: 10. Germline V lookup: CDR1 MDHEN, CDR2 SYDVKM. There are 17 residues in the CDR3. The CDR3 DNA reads TGTGCCAGCAGTTTCGGTCGGTTTGGGACAGGGGGCACTGAAGCTTTCTTT. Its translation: CASSFGRFGTGGTEAFF.

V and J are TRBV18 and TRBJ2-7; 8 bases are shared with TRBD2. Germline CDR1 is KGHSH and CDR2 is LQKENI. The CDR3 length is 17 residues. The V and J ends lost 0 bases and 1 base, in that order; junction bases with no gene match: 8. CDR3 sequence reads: CASSPPTRVAGSYEQYF. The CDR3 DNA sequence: TGTGCCAGCTCACCACCTACCCGAGTAGCGGGGTCCTACGAGCAGTACTTC.

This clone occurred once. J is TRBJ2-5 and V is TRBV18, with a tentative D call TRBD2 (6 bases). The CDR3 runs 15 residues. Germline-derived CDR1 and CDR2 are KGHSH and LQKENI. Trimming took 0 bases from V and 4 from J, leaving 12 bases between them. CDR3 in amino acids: CASSPPPGELETQYF. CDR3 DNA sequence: TGTGCCAGCTCACCACCCCCGGGGGAGCTAGAGACCCAGTACTTC.

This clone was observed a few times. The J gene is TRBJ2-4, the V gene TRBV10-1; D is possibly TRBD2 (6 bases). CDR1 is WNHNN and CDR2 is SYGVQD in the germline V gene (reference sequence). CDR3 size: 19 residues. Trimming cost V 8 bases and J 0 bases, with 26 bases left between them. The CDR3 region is CASFPPSAQPFLAKNIQYF. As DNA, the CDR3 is TGCGCCAGCTTTCCACCTAGCGCCCAACCATTTCTAGCCAAAAACATTCAGTACTTC.